These 4 T cell receptor beta chains were sequenced from one sample in a study of blood T cell repertoires in COVID-19. Sequencing was performed with immunoSEQ multiplex PCR; in TCRdb, only in-frame clones are kept and a portion is missing. The repertoire has 210,000 or so clones, 65% to 90% of them found once; the top ten carry less than 6.5%. The sequencing sample was made of peripheral blood. These receptors were obtained from a man between 45 and 60 years old with COVID-19, enrolled during active disease.

The chain uses TRBV3-1 (or the pseudogene TRBV3-2) and TRBJ2-7; TRBD1 matches at 7 bases. The CDR3 length is 15 residues. After removal of 4 bases from V and 1 base from J, the junction contained 7 bases not matched to a gene. The germline V gene encodes CDR1 LGHDT and CDR2 YNNKEL (reference sequence). The CDR3 DNA sequence: TGTGCCAGCAGCCTCCGACAGGGAAGGTCCTACGAGCAGTACTTC. This gives the protein CASSLRQGRSYEQYF.

The chain joins TRBV24-1 to TRBJ1-5; no clear D. Germline assignment: CDR1 KGHDR and CDR2 SFDVKD. The CDR3 runs 14 residues. With 11 bases removed from V and 8 bases from J, the gap between germline ends came to 21 bases. The CDR3 sequence is CAIRFVPIQEPQHF. CDR3 DNA: TGTGCCATCCGCTTTGTGCCAATCCAGGAGCCCCAGCATTTT.

The gene calls are TRBV6-5 and TRBJ1-2; TRBD1 aligns across 7 bases. V lost 2 bases to trimming and J lost 9 bases; unmatched junction nucleotides: 9. Looked up from germline, CDR1 is MNHEY and CDR2 is SVGAGI. The CDR3 spans 14 residues. CDR3 nucleotides: TGTGCCAGCAGTTACGGGGACAGATATATGAGCTACACCTTC. Translation: CASSYGDRYMSYTF.

The chain links TRBV19 to TRBJ2-3, with D perhaps TRBD1 (6 bases). Trimming cost V 5 bases and J 0 bases, with 15 bases left between them. This CDR3 is built from 16 residues. The V gene's germline CDR1 is LNHDA and CDR2 SQIVND (reference sequence). The CDR3 nucleotides are TGTGCCAGTAGTCCCCGGGACACACCTAGCACAGATACGCAGTATTTT. Translated, it gives CASSPRDTPSTDTQYF.